This T cell receptor (beta chain) is drawn from a study of blood T cells in healthy people across ages. This clonotype occurred once. The CDR3 has 17 amino acids. Germline V gene sequence: CDR1 SNHLY, CDR2 FYNNEI. Next came a second PCR, run for about 6 to 12 cycles, which used a sample-barcoded 5' primer along with a J-beta primer mix. Each CDR3 protein gets one entry after TCRdb re-called the 5' RACE reads with MiXCR. The sample holds 650,000 to 1,000,000 distinct CDR3 sequences, roughly 46% seen once. Sequenced material: blood. V and J are TRBV2 and TRBJ2-1, with TRBD1 matching 9 bases. The J call is uncertain, as TRBJ2-7 better fits the DNA end. The receptor was isolated from an older man in good health. CDR3 residues: CATAGTGLAVGYNEQYF. The CDR3 region has the DNA TGTGCCACCGCAGGGACAGGGCTAGCAGTAGGATACAATGAGCAGTACTTC.